A selection of T cell receptor beta chains follows, all from one sample in a study of blood T cell repertoires in COVID-19. Using immunoSEQ multiplex PCR, the repertoire was profiled, and TCRdb retains in-frame clones only, with some absent. The table shows approximately 340,000 clones, with around 83% occurring only once. Source material: peripheral blood. These receptors all stem from a man under 40 with active or convalescent COVID-19. Both conserved end residues are part of each CDR3. The order of the fields is CDR3 length, D gene, V gene, J gene, clone size, CDR3 DNA, CDR3 protein. A D gene is named only where the DNA matches it firmly. Where a row states a size, it is once, few, many or the class of an expanded clone; other rows omit it.

14	TRBD1	TRBV28	TRBJ2-7	-	TGTGCCAGCACCTTACAGGGGGGTTGGGACGAGCAGTACTTC	CASTLQGGWDEQYF
11	-	TRBV20-1	TRBJ2-1	-	TGCAGTGCACCGGGACTCTTTGAGCAGTTCTTC	CSAPGLFEQFF
13	TRBD2	TRBV27	TRBJ2-5	-	TGTGCCAGCAAACTAGCGGGGGGAGAGACCCAGTACTTC	CASKLAGGETQYF
14	TRBD1	TRBV10-1	TRBJ2-7	-	TGCGCCAGCAGGGACGGGACAGACCCCTACGAGCAGTACTTC	CASRDGTDPYEQYF
15	TRBD2	TRBV6-1	TRBJ2-7	-	TGTGCCAGCAGTTCCCTAGCGGGGGACCACTACGAGCAGTACTTC	CASSSLAGDHYEQYF
12	-	TRBV6-6	TRBJ2-7	-	TGTGCCAGCAGCCCTGGGCCCTACGAGCAGTACTTC	CASSPGPYEQYF
15	TRBD1	TRBV9	TRBJ1-2	-	TGTGCCAGCAGCGTAGGCGACAGGGTTGGGGGTGGCTACACCTTC	CASSVGDRVGGGYTF
15	-	TRBV7-8	TRBJ2-3	-	TGTGCCAGCAGGCCCGACAGGGAGGGCACAGATACGCAGTATTTT	CASRPDREGTDTQYF
15	TRBD1	TRBV30	TRBJ1-2	once	TGTGCCTGGGAGTGGTCAGACAGGGGGTGGTATGGCTACACCTTC	CAWEWSDRGWYGYTF
15	-	TRBV3-1/TRBV3-2	TRBJ2-3	-	TGTGCCAGCAGCCAAGAGTCACGGGGGACAGATACGCAGTATTTT	CASSQESRGTDTQYF
14	-	TRBV7-8	TRBJ2-7	-	TGTGCCAGCAGCTTTGGTTCAGGGGCAGACGAGCAGTACTTC	CASSFGSGADEQYF
13	-	TRBV12-3/TRBV12-4	TRBJ2-5	-	TGTGCCAGCACGGGACTCGTTAGGGAGACCCAGTACTTC	CASTGLVRETQYF
15	-	TRBV29-1	TRBJ1-2	-	TGCAGCGTTGAAGACCCGTCGACAAGAGACTATGGCTACACCTTC	CSVEDPSTRDYGYTF
13	-	TRBV30	TRBJ1-6	-	TGTGCCTGGAGTCCGTCTCACAGGGATCCCCTCCACTTT	CAWSPSHRDPLHF
15	TRBD1	TRBV7-2	TRBJ1-5	-	TGTGCCAGCAGCTTAGGCGGACAGGGAAGGCAGCCCCAGCATTTT	CASSLGGQGRQPQHF
16	TRBD1	TRBV3-1/TRBV3-2	TRBJ1-2	-	TGTGCCAGCAGCCAAGACCTCCTGGACAGGGGGCCTGGCTACACCTTC	CASSQDLLDRGPGYTF
15	TRBD1	TRBV6-5	TRBJ2-7	-	TGTGCCAGCAGTTACTCGAGGACAGGGCCCAACGAGCAGTACTTC	CASSYSRTGPNEQYF
14	-	TRBV4-3	TRBJ2-7	-	TGCGCCAGCAGCCAAGAGGGTAGCCCCTACGAGCAGTACTTC	CASSQEGSPYEQYF
17	TRBD1	TRBV29-1	TRBJ1-4	-	TGCAGCGTTGGGGGACCAACAGGGGGCGGAACTAATGAAAAACTGTTTTTT	CSVGGPTGGGTNEKLFF
15	-	TRBV28	TRBJ2-2	-	TGTGCCAGCAGGCGAGAGGGGGCGAACACCGGGGAGCTGTTTTTT	CASRREGANTGELFF
17	-	TRBV28	TRBJ1-1	-	TGTGCCAGCAGTTTACCAGGGGCAGGGTATTTTGACACTGAAGCTTTCTTT	CASSLPGAGYFDTEAFF
14	TRBD2	TRBV30	TRBJ2-4	once	TGTGCCTGGAGTACGCTAGCGGGAGTAGACATTCAGTACTTC	CAWSTLAGVDIQYF
15	TRBD1	TRBV4-3	TRBJ1-1	-	TGCGCCAGCAGCCAAGATTCAAACAGGGGGGCCGAAGCTTTCTTT	CASSQDSNRGAEAFF
14	-	TRBV29-1	TRBJ1-1	-	TGCAGCTCCTCGGATTGGCAGGGAAGGACTGAAGCTTTCTTT	CSSSDWQGRTEAFF
16	TRBD2	TRBV29-1	TRBJ2-5	-	TGCAGCGTTGGCGGGGGGAGGCCCGAGTCCCAAGAGACCCAGTACTTC	CSVGGGRPESQETQYF
15	TRBD1	TRBV11-2	TRBJ2-7	-	TGTGCCAGCAGCCTAAGGGACAGGTCACCCCACGAGCAGTACTTC	CASSLRDRSPHEQYF
14	-	TRBV4-1	TRBJ1-5	-	TGCGCCAGCAGCCGGGCTCTAACAGTTCAGCCCCAGCATTTT	CASSRALTVQPQHF
16	-	TRBV9	TRBJ1-3	-	TGTGCCAGCAGCGTAGCTTTACCAGGGTCTGGAAACACCATATATTTT	CASSVALPGSGNTIYF
18	TRBD2	TRBV5-1	TRBJ2-1	-	TGCGCCAGCAGCTTGTGGGACTCTAGCGGGGGGGCCAACAATGAGCAGTTCTTC	CASSLWDSSGGANNEQFF
15	-	TRBV27	TRBJ2-3	once	TGTGCCAGCAGGCGTACCGCTAGCGTCACAGATACGCAGTATTTT	CASRRTASVTDTQYF